The present TCR beta chain was sequenced within a study of blood T cell repertoires in COVID-19. The trim removed 4 bases at V and 6 bases at J, leaving 8 bases unmatched. This CDR3 contains 14 residues. Germline V lookup: CDR1 SGHRS, CDR2 YFSETQ. Measured with immunoSEQ multiplex PCR; TCRdb has only the in-frame clones, and not every one. This table has hundreds of thousands of clones, more than 80% appearing once. The sequence derives from a woman aged 18-35 years with acute or convalescent COVID-19. V is TRBV5-1 and J is TRBJ1-2; TRBD1 matches 8 bases. Sequenced material: peripheral blood. CDR3 residues: CASSAGQGSNGYTF. The CDR3 bases are TGCGCCAGCAGCGCCGGACAGGGAAGCAATGGCTACACCTTC.